A selection of T cell receptor beta chains follows, all from one sample in a study of early stage breast cancer tumors. Using immunoSEQ multiplex PCR, the repertoire was profiled, and TCRdb retains in-frame clones only, with some absent. The sample holds 25,000 to 30,000 clones, roughly two thirds seen once. Material: blood. All receptors derive from a person aged 45-65 years with breast cancer. The CDR3 runs from the conserved cysteine through the conserved F or W. Fields, in order: V gene, clone size, D gene, J gene, CDR3 protein, CDR3 DNA. D genes are given only for firm matches. Some rows mark clone size as missing; the rest say once, few, many or name a class of expanded clone.

TRBV4-1	-	-	TRBJ1-2	CASSRDLTGPNYGYTF	TGCGCCAGCAGCCGAGACCTAACAGGCCCTAACTATGGCTACACCTTC
TRBV20-1	few	-	TRBJ2-3	CSASPQDTQYF	TGCAGTGCTAGCCCCCAAGATACGCAGTATTTT
TRBV5-4	-	TRBD1	TRBJ1-2	CASSYTGTGDGYTF	TGTGCCAGCAGTTATACCGGGACAGGGGATGGCTACACCTTC
TRBV2	-	-	TRBJ2-7	CASSASPRAEQYF	TGTGCCAGCAGCGCCAGCCCCCGGGCCGAGCAGTACTTC
TRBV4-1	-	-	TRBJ2-7	CASSQGGGYEQYF	TGCGCCAGCAGCCAAGGAGGCGGCTACGAGCAGTACTTC
TRBV6-1	-	-	TRBJ2-7	CASSEADGKASYEQYF	TGTGCCAGCAGTGAAGCGGACGGGAAGGCGTCCTACGAGCAGTACTTC
TRBV9	-	TRBD1	TRBJ2-3	CASSVRGQGTDTQYF	TGTGCCAGCAGCGTTAGGGGACAGGGCACAGATACGCAGTATTTT
TRBV5-4	-	-	TRBJ2-1	CASSLGENEQFF	TGTGCCAGCAGCTTGGGGGAGAATGAGCAGTTCTTC
TRBV5-1	-	TRBD1	TRBJ2-5	CASSEAGTGEETQYF	TGCGCCAGCAGCGAGGCCGGGACAGGAGAAGAGACCCAGTACTTC
TRBV2	-	TRBD1	TRBJ1-2	CASSELGRGNYGYTF	TGTGCCAGCAGTGAATTGGGCAGGGGGAACTATGGCTACACCTTC
TRBV10-1	-	-	TRBJ2-1	CASRGVMNEQFF	TGCGCCAGCCGCGGGGTTATGAATGAGCAGTTCTTC
TRBV6-5	-	TRBD1	TRBJ2-7	CASKMDRGRTYEQYF	TGTGCCAGCAAAATGGACAGGGGGCGGACCTACGAGCAGTACTTC
TRBV7-2	few	-	TRBJ2-2	CASSLQTANTGELFF	TGTGCCAGCAGCTTACAAACGGCGAACACCGGGGAGCTGTTTTTT
TRBV29-1	-	-	TRBJ2-7	CSMEGGEQYF	TGCAGCATGGAGGGGGGCGAGCAGTACTTC
TRBV7-9	many	-	TRBJ1-3	CASSPRGSSSGNTIYF	TGTGCCAGCAGCCCCAGGGGCAGTAGCTCTGGAAACACCATATATTTT
TRBV7-2	-	TRBD1	TRBJ2-6	CASSLPRTGRFGANVLTF	TGTGCCAGCAGCTTGCCCCGGACAGGGAGATTTGGGGCCAACGTCCTGACTTTC
TRBV9	few	-	TRBJ2-2	CASSWIPGELFF	TGTGCCAGCAGCTGGATACCCGGGGAGCTGTTTTTT
TRBV7-2	-	TRBD2	TRBJ2-3	CASSPRGGAPGDTQYF	TGTGCCAGCAGCCCCCGGGGGGGGGCGCCGGGAGATACGCAGTATTTT
TRBV9	-	TRBD1	TRBJ2-7	CASSPTGGARNEQYF	TGTGCCAGCAGCCCCACAGGGGGCGCGCGGAACGAGCAGTACTTC
TRBV19	few	-	TRBJ2-7	CASSAGIAYEQYF	TGTGCCAGTAGTGCTGGCATCGCCTACGAGCAGTACTTC
TRBV7-2	-	-	TRBJ1-2	CASSSDLQGYGYTF	TGTGCCAGCAGCTCCGACTTACAGGGCTATGGCTACACCTTC
TRBV19	-	-	TRBJ1-5	CASSISGYSNQPQHF	TGTGCCAGTAGTATATCAGGGTATAGCAATCAGCCCCAGCATTTT
TRBV5-1	-	-	TRBJ2-3	CASSLTDTQYF	TGCGCCAGCAGCTTGACAGATACGCAGTATTTT
TRBV14	-	TRBD2	TRBJ2-2	CASSHLAGLTGELFF	TGTGCCAGCAGCCACCTAGCGGGGCTTACCGGGGAGCTGTTTTTT
TRBV7-2	-	-	TRBJ2-1	CASSRGVGGSYNEQFF	TGTGCCAGCAGCAGGGGGGTCGGGGGTTCCTACAATGAGCAGTTCTTC
TRBV5-5	few	-	TRBJ2-7	CASSLGAGEYAEQYF	TGTGCCAGCAGCTTGGGGGCAGGGGAGTATGCCGAGCAGTACTTC
TRBV27	-	-	TRBJ1-1	CASSLSGTGIRTEAFF	TGTGCCAGCAGTTTATCGGGGACGGGTATAAGGACTGAAGCTTTCTTT
TRBV7-8	-	TRBD2	TRBJ2-3	CASRRASGSADTQYF	TGTGCCAGCAGAAGGGCTAGCGGGAGCGCAGATACGCAGTATTTT
TRBV7-3	-	TRBD1	TRBJ2-5	CASSPGQGTQYF	TGTGCCAGCAGTCCGGGACAGGGGACCCAGTACTTC